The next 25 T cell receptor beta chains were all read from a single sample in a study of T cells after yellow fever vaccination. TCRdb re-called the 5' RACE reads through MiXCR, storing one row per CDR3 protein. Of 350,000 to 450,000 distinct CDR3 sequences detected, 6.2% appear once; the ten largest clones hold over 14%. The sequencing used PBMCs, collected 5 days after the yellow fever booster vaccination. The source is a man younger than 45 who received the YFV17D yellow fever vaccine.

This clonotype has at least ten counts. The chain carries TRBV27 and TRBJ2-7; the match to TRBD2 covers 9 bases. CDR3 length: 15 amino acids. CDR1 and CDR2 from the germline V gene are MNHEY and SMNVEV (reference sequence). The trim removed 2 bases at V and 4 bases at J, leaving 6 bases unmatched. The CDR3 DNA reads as TGTGCCAGCAGTTTACGTCTAGCGGGACCTTACGAGCAGTACTTC. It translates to CASSLRLAGPYEQYF.

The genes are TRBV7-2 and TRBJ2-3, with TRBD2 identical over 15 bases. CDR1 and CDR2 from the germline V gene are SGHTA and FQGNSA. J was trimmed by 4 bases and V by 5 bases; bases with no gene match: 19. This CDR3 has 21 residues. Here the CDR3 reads CASSTPKLDRTSGRGSDTQYF. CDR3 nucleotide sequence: TGTGCCAGCAGCACTCCGAAGCTAGACAGGACTAGCGGGAGGGGTTCAGATACGCAGTATTTT.

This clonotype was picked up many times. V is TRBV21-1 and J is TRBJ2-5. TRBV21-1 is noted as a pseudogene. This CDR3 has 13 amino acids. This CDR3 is CASSSAIQETQYF. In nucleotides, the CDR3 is TGTGCCAGCAGCAGCGCAATCCAAGAGACCCAGTACTTC.

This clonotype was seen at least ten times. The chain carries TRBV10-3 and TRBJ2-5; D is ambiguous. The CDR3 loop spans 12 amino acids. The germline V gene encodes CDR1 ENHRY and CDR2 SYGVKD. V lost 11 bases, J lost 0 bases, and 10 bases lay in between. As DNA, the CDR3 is TGTGCCTCAAGTTGGGACCAAGAGACCCAGTACTTC. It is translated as CASSWDQETQYF.

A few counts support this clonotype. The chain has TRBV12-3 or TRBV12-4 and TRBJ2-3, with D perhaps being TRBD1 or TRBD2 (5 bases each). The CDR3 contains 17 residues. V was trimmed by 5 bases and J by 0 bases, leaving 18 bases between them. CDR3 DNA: TGTGCCAGCAGTACCGGGGCGACCTGGGTTAGCACAGATACGCAGTATTTT. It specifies CASSTGATWVSTDTQYF.

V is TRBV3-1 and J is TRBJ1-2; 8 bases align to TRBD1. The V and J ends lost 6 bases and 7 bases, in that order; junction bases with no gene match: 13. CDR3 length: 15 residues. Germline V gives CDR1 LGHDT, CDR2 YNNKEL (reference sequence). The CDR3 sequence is CASSQRVDRAAGYTF. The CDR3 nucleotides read TGTGCCAGCAGTCAAAGGGTGGACAGGGCGGCTGGCTACACCTTC.

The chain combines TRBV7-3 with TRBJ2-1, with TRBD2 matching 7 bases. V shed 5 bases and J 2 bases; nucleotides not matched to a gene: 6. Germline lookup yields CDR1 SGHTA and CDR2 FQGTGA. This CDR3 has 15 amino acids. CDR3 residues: CASSRSGLTYNEQFF. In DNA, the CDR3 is TGTGCCAGCAGCCGGTCGGGACTAACCTACAATGAGCAGTTCTTC.

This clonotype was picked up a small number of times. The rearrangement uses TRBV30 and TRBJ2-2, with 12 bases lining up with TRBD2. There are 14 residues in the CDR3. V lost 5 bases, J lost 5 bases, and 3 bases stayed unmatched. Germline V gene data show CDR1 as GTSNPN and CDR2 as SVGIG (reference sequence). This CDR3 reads CAWRLAGATGELFF. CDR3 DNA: TGTGCCTGGCGACTAGCGGGAGCGACCGGGGAGCTGTTTTTT.

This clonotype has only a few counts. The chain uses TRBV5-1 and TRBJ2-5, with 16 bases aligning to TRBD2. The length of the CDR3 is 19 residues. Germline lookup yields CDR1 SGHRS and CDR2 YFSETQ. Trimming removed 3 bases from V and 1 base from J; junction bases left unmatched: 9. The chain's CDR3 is CASSSGTSGRALIQETQYF. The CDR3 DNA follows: TGCGCCAGCAGCTCCGGGACTAGCGGGAGGGCCCTCATCCAAGAGACCCAGTACTTC.

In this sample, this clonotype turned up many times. The CDR3, as DNA: TGCGCCAGCCAGGGGGTTGCGGGCAGCACAGATACGCAGTATTTT. It codes for CASQGVAGSTDTQYF. The V and J genes are TRBV10-2 and TRBJ2-3, with TRBD1 identical over 7 bases. The length of the CDR3 is 15 residues. V gave up 8 bases and J gave up 0 bases; unmatched junction bases: 8. Germline V gene sequence: CDR1 WSHSY, CDR2 SAAADI.

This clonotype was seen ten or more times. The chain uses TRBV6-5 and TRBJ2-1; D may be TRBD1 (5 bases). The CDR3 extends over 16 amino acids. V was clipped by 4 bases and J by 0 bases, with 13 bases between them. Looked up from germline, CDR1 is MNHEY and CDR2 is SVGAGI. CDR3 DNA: TGTGCCAGCAGTTCCCTTGGGGCGCTCTCCTACAATGAGCAGTTCTTC. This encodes CASSSLGALSYNEQFF.

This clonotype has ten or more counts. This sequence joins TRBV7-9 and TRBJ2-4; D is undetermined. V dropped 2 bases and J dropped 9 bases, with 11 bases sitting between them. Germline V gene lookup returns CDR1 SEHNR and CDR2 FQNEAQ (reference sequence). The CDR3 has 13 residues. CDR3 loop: CASSLPFPGIQYF. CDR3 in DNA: TGTGCCAGCAGCTTACCTTTCCCCGGCATTCAGTACTTC.

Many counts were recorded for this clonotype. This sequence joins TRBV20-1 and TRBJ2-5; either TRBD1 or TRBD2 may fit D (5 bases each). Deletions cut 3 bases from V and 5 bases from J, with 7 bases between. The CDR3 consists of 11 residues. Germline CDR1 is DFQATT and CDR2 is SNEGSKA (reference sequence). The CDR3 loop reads CSASWGETQYF. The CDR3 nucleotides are TGCAGTGCTAGCTGGGGGGAGACCCAGTACTTC.

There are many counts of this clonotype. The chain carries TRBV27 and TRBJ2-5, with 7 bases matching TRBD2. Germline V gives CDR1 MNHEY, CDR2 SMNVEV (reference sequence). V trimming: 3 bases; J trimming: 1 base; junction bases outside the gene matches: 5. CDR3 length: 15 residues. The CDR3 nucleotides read TGTGCCAGCAGTTTCGCGGGAGCGGTCCAAGAGACCCAGTACTTC. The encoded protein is CASSFAGAVQETQYF.

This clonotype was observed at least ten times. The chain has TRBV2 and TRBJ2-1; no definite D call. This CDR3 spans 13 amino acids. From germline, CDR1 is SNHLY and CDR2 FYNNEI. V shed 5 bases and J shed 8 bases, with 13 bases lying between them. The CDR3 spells CASSPILLDEQFF. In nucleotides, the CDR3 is TGTGCCAGCAGTCCCATCCTCCTGGATGAGCAGTTCTTC.

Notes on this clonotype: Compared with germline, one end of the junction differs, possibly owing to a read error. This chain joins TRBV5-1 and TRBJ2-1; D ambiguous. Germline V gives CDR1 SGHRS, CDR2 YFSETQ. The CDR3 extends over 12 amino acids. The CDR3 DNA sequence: TGCGCCAGCAGCCCGATAGACCCACCTGGGCCCTTT. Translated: CASSPIDPPGPF.

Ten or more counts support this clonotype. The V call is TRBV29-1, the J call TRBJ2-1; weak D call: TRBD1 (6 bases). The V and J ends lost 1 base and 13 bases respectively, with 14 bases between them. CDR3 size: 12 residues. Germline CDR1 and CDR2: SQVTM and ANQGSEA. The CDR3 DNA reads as TGCAGCGTTGAAGGGACAGCGCCTACTCAGTTCTTC. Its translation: CSVEGTAPTQFF.

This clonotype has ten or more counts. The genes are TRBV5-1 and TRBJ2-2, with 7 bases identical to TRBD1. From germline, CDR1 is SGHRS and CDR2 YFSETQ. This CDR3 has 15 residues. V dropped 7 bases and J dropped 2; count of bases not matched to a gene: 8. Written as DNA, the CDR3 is TGCGCCAGCGGTTCCGGGACAGCCAACACCGGGGAGCTGTTTTTT. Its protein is CASGSGTANTGELFF.

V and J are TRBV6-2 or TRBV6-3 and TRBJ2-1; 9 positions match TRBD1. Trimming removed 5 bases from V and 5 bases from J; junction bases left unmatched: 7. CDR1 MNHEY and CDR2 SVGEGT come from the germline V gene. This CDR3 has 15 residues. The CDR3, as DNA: TGTGCCAGCAGTCAATCGACAGGGGGTCACAATGAGCAGTTCTTC. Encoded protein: CASSQSTGGHNEQFF.

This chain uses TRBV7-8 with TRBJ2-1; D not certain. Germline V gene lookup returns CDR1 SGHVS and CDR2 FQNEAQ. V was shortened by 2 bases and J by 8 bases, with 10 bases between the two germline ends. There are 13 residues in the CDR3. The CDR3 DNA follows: TGTGCCAGCAGCTTACCAGGAACCTATGAGCAGTTCTTC. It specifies CASSLPGTYEQFF.

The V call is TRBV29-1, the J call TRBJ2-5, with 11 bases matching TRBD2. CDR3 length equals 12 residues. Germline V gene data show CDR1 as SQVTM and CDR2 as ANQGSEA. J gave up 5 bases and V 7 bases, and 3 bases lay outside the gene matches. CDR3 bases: TGCAGCGGCTTAGCGGGAGGGGAGACCCAGTACTTC. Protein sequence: CSGLAGGETQYF.

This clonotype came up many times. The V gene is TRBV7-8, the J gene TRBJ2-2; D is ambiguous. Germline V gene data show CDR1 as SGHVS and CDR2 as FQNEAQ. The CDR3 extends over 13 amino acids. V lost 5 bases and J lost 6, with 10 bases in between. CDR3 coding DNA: TGTGCCAGCAGCCGGACCCTGCCCGGGGAGCTGTTTTTT. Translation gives CASSRTLPGELFF.

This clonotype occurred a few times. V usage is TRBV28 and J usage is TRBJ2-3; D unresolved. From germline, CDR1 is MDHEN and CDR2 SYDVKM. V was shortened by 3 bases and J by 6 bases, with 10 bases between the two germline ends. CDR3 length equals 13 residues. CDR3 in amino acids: CASSFPRRDTQYF. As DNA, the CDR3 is TGTGCCAGCAGTTTCCCCCGGCGGGATACGCAGTATTTT.

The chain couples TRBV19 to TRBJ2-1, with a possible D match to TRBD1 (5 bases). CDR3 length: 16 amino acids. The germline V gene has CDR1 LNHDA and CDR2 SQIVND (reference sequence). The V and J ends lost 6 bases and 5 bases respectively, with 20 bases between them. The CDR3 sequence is CASRPGPGPRHNEQFF. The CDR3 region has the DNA TGTGCCAGTAGACCCGGTCCAGGGCCCCGCCACAATGAGCAGTTCTTC. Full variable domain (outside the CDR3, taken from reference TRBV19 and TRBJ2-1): DGGITQSPKYLFRKEGQNVTLSCEQNLNHDAMYWYRQDPGQGLRLIYYSQIVNDFQKGDIAEGYSVSREKKESFPLTVTSAQKNPTAFYLCASRPGPGPRHNEQFFGPGTRLTVL.

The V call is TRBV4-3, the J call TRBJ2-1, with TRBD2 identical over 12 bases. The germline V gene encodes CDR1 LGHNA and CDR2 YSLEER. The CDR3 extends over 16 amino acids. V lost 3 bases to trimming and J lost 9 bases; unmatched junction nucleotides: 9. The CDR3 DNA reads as TGCGCCAGCAGCCAGCAACTAGCGGGAGGCGTAAGTGAGCAGTTCTTC. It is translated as CASSQQLAGGVSEQFF.